Sequencing of this TCR beta chain was carried out in a study of radiation and T cells in renal cell carcinoma. The study, taken as a whole, reports: From baseline, blood top tumor clonotypes peaked at 2 weeks post-radiation.

Some clones are missing from TCRdb's copy, which holds only in-frame ones; the method was immunoSEQ multiplex PCR. Of some 150,000 clones listed, 80% to 90% were seen once; the top ten hold over 15%. Time point indicated: blood 4 weeks post-SBRT, at nephrectomy. Treatment meaning: 15 Gy SBRT to primary tumor, nephrectomy 4 weeks later. Nephrectomy followed 15 Gy stereotactic body radiation by 4 weeks. Serial blood draws occurred at baseline and 2 and 4 weeks post-SBRT. This renal cell carcinoma was of the clear cell type. This CDR3 is 13 amino acids long. V was clipped by 5 bases and J by 0 bases, with 7 bases between them. Germline V CDR1 and CDR2: SGHTA, FQGNSA. Concerning this clone: Its target is not known.

This TCR was recovered from a woman in her 50s with renal cell carcinoma. The sample consisted of blood, taken from a patient whose treatment included radiotherapy and nephrectomy. The chain recombines TRBV7-2 with TRBJ1-1, with D hard to call. The CDR3: CASSIEMNTEAFF. DNA of the CDR3: TGTGCCAGCAGCATTGAGATGAACACTGAAGCTTTCTTT.